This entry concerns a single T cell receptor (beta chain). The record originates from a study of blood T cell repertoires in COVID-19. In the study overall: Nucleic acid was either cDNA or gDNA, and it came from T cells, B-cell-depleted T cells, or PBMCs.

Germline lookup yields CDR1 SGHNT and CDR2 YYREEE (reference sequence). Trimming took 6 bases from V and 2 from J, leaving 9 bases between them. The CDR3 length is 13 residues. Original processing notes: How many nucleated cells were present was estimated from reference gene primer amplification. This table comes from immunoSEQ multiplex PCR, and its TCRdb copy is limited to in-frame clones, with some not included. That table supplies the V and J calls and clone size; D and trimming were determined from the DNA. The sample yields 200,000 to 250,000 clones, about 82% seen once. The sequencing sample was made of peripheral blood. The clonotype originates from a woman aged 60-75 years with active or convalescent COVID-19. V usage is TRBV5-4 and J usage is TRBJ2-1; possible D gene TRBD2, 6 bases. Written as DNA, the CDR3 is TGTGCCAGCATCCGGACTACCTACAATGAGCAGTTCTTC. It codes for CASIRTTYNEQFF. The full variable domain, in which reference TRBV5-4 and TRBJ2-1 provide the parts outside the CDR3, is ETGVTQSPTHLIKTRGQQVTLRCSSQSGHNTVSWYQQALGQGPQFIFQYYREEENGRGNFPPRFSGLQFPNYSSELNVNALELDDSALYLCASIRTTYNEQFFGPGTRLTVL.